This T cell receptor beta chain was recorded in a study of T-cell reconstitution after alpha-beta-depleted transplantation in children. Notes on the study in general: Alpha-beta T cells about two months after transplant reportedly derived from several hundred expanded graft clones.

The authors prepared the TCRbeta library with unique molecular identifiers. TCRdb reprocessed the PCR reads via MiXCR and lists one record per CDR3 protein. The sample yields approximately 520,000 distinct CDR3 sequences, over 9.5% seen once. Remarks on this clonotype: The antigen remains unidentified.

Germline assignment: CDR1 SGHAT and CDR2 FQNNGV. Germline trimming cut 1 base from V and 0 bases from J; bases unmatched to any gene: 5. This CDR3 has 18 residues. The TCR originated in a female patient between 2 and 10 years old who had a stem cell transplant for aplastic anemia, so the T cells may come from the graft donor. This material consisted of PBMCs, mostly from graft donor cells, taken 180 days after TCRalphabeta/CD19-depleted stem cell transplant. The chain combines TRBV11-2 with TRBJ2-6; the match to TRBD1 covers 8 bases. Here the CDR3 reads CASSLGGTGASGANVLTF. The CDR3 DNA sequence: TGTGCCAGCAGCTTAGGGGGGACAGGAGCCTCTGGGGCCAACGTCCTGACTTTC.